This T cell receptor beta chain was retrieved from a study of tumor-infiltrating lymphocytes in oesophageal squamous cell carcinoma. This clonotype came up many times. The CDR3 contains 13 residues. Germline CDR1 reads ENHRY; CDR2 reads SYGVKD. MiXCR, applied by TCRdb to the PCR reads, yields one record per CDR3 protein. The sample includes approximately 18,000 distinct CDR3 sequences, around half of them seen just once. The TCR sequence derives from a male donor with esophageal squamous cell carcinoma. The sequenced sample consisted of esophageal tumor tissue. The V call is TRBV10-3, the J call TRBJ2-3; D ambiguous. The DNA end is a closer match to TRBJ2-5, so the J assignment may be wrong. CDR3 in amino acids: CAISARLQETQYF. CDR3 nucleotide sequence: TGTGCCATCAGTGCAAGGCTACAAGAGACCCAGTACTTC.